This is a list of T cell receptor beta chains from one sample in a study of blood T cell repertoires in COVID-19. Measured with immunoSEQ multiplex PCR; TCRdb has only the in-frame clones, and not every one. The sample lists around 160,000 clones; 75% to 90% were seen once. Sequencing input: PBMCs or T cells enriched from blood (not recorded which). The origin of the receptors is a woman aged 55-70 years who had recovered from COVID-19. The CDR3 runs from the conserved cysteine through the conserved F or W. Each record gives: J gene, V gene, D gene, clone size, CDR3 DNA, CDR3 protein. The D gene is left open where the match is weak. Some rows have no size entry. The others give once, few or many, or a class for an expanded clone.

J gene: TRBJ1-2
V gene: TRBV7-2
D gene: TRBD1
clone size: NA
CDR3 DNA: TGTGCCAGCAGCTTAGCCGGGACAGGGGGCCTCCTTGGCTACACCTTC
CDR3 protein: CASSLAGTGGLLGYTF

J gene: TRBJ1-2
V gene: TRBV5-1
D gene: NA
clone size: NA
CDR3 DNA: TGCGCCAGCAGCTTGGGCCAACTTAACTATGGCTACACCTTC
CDR3 protein: CASSLGQLNYGYTF

J gene: TRBJ1-1
V gene: TRBV25-1
D gene: NA
clone size: once
CDR3 DNA: TGTGCCAGCAGTGACAGAATCTGGACTGAAGCTTTCTTT
CDR3 protein: CASSDRIWTEAFF

J gene: TRBJ2-5
V gene: TRBV30
D gene: NA
clone size: once
CDR3 DNA: TGTGCCTGGAGAGTAGGAAGACAGTTCCAAGAGACCCAGTACTTC
CDR3 protein: CAWRVGRQFQETQYF

J gene: TRBJ2-7
V gene: TRBV5-4
D gene: NA
clone size: few
CDR3 DNA: TGTGCCAGCAGCCGGGACATCCTTCCCGAGCAGTACTTC
CDR3 protein: CASSRDILPEQYF

J gene: TRBJ1-4
V gene: TRBV4-1
D gene: TRBD1
clone size: NA
CDR3 DNA: TGCGCCAGCAGCCAAATAAGGACAGGGCAGCAGGCTAATGAAAAACTGTTTTTT
CDR3 protein: CASSQIRTGQQANEKLFF

J gene: TRBJ2-7
V gene: TRBV7-9
D gene: NA
clone size: NA
CDR3 DNA: TGTGCCAGCACCCCCCGGGGGGCGATCTACGAGCAGTACTTC
CDR3 protein: CASTPRGAIYEQYF

J gene: TRBJ2-2
V gene: TRBV29-1
D gene: TRBD2
clone size: NA
CDR3 DNA: TGCAGCGTTGAAGGACCCCTCGCTAGCGGGGGGCGAAACGGGGAGCTGTTTTTT
CDR3 protein: CSVEGPLASGGRNGELFF

J gene: TRBJ2-3
V gene: TRBV7-6
D gene: NA
clone size: NA
CDR3 DNA: TGTGCCAGCAGCTTAGCCGGACAGCGCACAGATACGCAGTATTTT
CDR3 protein: CASSLAGQRTDTQYF

J gene: TRBJ2-7
V gene: TRBV19
D gene: TRBD1
clone size: NA
CDR3 DNA: TGTGCCAGTAGTCGGGACAGGGGATCCTCCTACGAGCAGTACTTC
CDR3 protein: CASSRDRGSSYEQYF

J gene: TRBJ1-1
V gene: TRBV19
D gene: TRBD1
clone size: NA
CDR3 DNA: TGTGCCAGTAGTCCCAACAGGGGGCGAGAAGCTTTCTTT
CDR3 protein: CASSPNRGREAFF

J gene: TRBJ2-7
V gene: TRBV24-1
D gene: TRBD1
clone size: few
CDR3 DNA: TGTGCCACCAGTGCCGCTTCGGGACAGGGGACCCACGAGCAGTACTTC
CDR3 protein: CATSAASGQGTHEQYF

J gene: TRBJ1-2
V gene: TRBV21-1
D gene: NA
clone size: once
CDR3 DNA: TGTGCCAGCAGCAAACCCGGGGGACAGGGGGCAGAGGACTATGGCTACACCTTC
CDR3 protein: CASSKPGGQGAEDYGYTF

J gene: TRBJ1-2
V gene: TRBV4-1
D gene: NA
clone size: once
CDR3 DNA: TGCGCCAGCAGCCAAGCGACTTCAGGGAACTATGGCTACACCTTC
CDR3 protein: CASSQATSGNYGYTF

J gene: TRBJ2-1
V gene: TRBV6-5
D gene: NA
clone size: NA
CDR3 DNA: TGTGCCAGCAGAAGAGAACTTACCTACAATGAGCAGTTCTTC
CDR3 protein: CASRRELTYNEQFF

J gene: TRBJ1-2
V gene: TRBV11-2
D gene: NA
clone size: NA
CDR3 DNA: TGTGCCAGCAGCTTAGGTCTAGGCTATGGCTACACCTTC
CDR3 protein: CASSLGLGYGYTF

J gene: TRBJ2-6
V gene: TRBV6-6
D gene: NA
clone size: NA
CDR3 DNA: TGTGCCAGCAGTCCTAGGGGGTCAGTAGAGTTCCACTCTGGGGCCAACGTCCTGACTTTC
CDR3 protein: CASSPRGSVEFHSGANVLTF

J gene: TRBJ2-5
V gene: TRBV29-1
D gene: NA
clone size: NA
CDR3 DNA: TGCAGCGGCGTACCAACAGGAAGAGAGACCCAGTACTTC
CDR3 protein: CSGVPTGRETQYF

J gene: TRBJ2-3
V gene: TRBV6-1
D gene: NA
clone size: once
CDR3 DNA: TGTGCCAGCAGTGAAGTACAGGGTCCCGCGAGCACAGATACGCAGTATTTT
CDR3 protein: CASSEVQGPASTDTQYF

J gene: TRBJ2-7
V gene: TRBV19
D gene: NA
clone size: NA
CDR3 DNA: TGTGCCAGTAGTATAGGGGCAGGTTTCTCCGAGCAGTACTTC
CDR3 protein: CASSIGAGFSEQYF

J gene: TRBJ2-5
V gene: TRBV5-4
D gene: NA
clone size: few
CDR3 DNA: TGTGCCAGCAGCTTGTGGCAGGCTGGGGAGACCCAGTACTTC
CDR3 protein: CASSLWQAGETQYF

J gene: TRBJ2-2
V gene: TRBV2
D gene: TRBD1
clone size: NA
CDR3 DNA: TGTGCCAGCACCGGGGACAGGGCTCTGAACACCGGGGAGCTGTTTTTT
CDR3 protein: CASTGDRALNTGELFF